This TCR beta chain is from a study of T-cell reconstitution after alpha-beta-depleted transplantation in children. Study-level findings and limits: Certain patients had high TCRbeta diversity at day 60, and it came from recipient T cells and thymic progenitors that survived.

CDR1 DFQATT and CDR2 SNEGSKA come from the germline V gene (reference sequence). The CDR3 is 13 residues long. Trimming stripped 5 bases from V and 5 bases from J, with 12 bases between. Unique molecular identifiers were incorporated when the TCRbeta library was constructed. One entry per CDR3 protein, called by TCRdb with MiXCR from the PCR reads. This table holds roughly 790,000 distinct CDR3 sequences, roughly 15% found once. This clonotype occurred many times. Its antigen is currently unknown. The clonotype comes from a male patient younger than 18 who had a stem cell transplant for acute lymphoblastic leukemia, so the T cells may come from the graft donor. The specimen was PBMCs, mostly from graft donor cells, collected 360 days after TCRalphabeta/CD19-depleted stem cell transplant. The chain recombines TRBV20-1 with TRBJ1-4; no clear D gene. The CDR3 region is CSAVRPRNEKLFF. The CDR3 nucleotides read TGCAGTGCTGTCAGGCCGAGAAATGAAAAACTGTTTTTT.